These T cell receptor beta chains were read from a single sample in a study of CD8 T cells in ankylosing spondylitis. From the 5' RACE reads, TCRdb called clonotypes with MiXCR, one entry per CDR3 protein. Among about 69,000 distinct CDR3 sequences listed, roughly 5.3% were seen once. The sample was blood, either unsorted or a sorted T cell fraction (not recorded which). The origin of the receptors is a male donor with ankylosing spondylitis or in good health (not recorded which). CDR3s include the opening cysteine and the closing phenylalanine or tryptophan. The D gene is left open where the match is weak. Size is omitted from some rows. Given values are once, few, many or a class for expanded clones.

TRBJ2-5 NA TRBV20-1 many CSARNPGQETQYF TGCAGTGCTAGAAATCCCGGGCAAGAGACCCAGTACTTC
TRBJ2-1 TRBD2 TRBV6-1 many CASSRGLAGGNEQFF TGTGCCAGCAGTCGAGGACTAGCGGGGGGCAATGAGCAGTTCTTC
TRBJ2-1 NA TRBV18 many CASSSDYNKQFF TGTGCCAGCTCATCGGACTACAACAAGCAGTTCTTC
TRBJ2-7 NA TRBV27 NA CASSYRGVGKDEQHF TGTGCCAGCAGTTATCGCGGCGTGGGTAAGGACGAGCAGCACTTC
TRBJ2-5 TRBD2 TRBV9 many CASSVVAGGLPYQETQYF TGTGCCAGCAGCGTAGTAGCGGGGGGTCTACCGTACCAAGAGACCCAGTACTTC
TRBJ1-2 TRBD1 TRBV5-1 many CASSLDRGRSGYTF TGCGCCAGCAGCCTAGACAGGGGGCGGAGTGGCTACACCTTC
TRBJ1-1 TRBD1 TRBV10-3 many CATGDRGKNTEAFF TGTGCCACCGGGGACAGGGGAAAGAACACTGAAGCTTTCTTT
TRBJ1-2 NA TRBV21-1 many CASSIGTSEEGYTF TGTGCCAGCAGCATAGGGACATCGGAAGAAGGCTACACCTTC
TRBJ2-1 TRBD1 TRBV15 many CATSRDLMGQGSSYNEQFF TGTGCCACCAGCAGAGATTTAATGGGACAGGGGAGCTCCTACAATGAGCAGTTCTTC
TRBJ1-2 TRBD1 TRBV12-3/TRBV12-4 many CASTQLTGGWGGYTF TGTGCCAGCACCCAACTGACAGGGGGCTGGGGTGGCTACACCTTC
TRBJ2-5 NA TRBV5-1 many CASSLGDEETQYF TGCGCCAGCAGCTTGGGGGACGAAGAGACCCAGTACTTC
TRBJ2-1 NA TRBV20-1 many CSARVQGLQYNEQFF TGCAGTGCTAGGGTGCAGGGACTGCAATACAATGAGCAGTTCTTC
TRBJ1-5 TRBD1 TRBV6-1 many CASRDRDWSQPQHF TGTGCCAGCAGAGACAGGGATTGGAGTCAGCCCCAGCATTTT
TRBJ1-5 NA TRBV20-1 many CSARDGYNQPQHF TGCAGTGCTAGGGACGGGTACAATCAGCCCCAGCATTTT
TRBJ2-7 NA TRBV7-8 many CASSFVGGTYEQYF TGTGCCAGCAGCTTCGTAGGGGGGACCTACGAGCAGTACTTC
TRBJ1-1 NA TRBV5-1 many CASSSNTEAFF TGCGCCAGCAGCTCCAACACTGAAGCTTTCTTT
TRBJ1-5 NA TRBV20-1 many CSARETRNQPQHF TGCAGTGCTAGAGAGACAAGAAATCAGCCCCAGCATTTT
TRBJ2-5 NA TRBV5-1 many CASSLWETQYF TGCGCCAGCAGCTTATGGGAGACCCAGTACTTC
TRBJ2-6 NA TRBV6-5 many CASGGTDVLGANVLTF TGTGCCAGCGGGGGGACAGACGTACTTGGGGCCAACGTCCTGACTTTC
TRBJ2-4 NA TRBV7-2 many CASSPETYQGAKNIQYF TGTGCCAGCAGCCCCGAAACCTACCAGGGAGCCAAAAACATTCAGTACTTC
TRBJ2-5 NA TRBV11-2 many CASSLAWLQTQYF TGTGCCAGCAGCTTAGCATGGTTGCAGACCCAGTACTTC
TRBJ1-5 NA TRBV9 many CASSVEGGRDQPQHF TGTGCCAGCAGCGTAGAAGGGGGAAGGGATCAGCCCCAGCATTTT
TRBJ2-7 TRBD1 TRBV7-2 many CASSLTRTGRYEQYF TGTGCCAGCAGCCTTACTCGGACAGGGAGGTACGAGCAGTACTTC
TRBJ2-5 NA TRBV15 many CATSRDNVGTRETQYF TGTGCCACCAGCAGAGATAATGTTGGGACAAGAGAGACCCAGTACTTC
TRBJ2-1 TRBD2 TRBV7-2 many CASSLGGLTYNEQFF TGTGCCAGCAGCTTGGGGGGGTTAACCTACAATGAGCAGTTCTTC
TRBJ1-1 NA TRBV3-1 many CASSSRTEAFF TGTGCCAGCAGCTCCAGGACAGAAGCTTTCTTT
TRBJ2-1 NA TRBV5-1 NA CASSFFTGGGNEQFF TGCGCCAGCAGCTTTTTCACAGGGGGGGGCAATGAGCAGTTCTTC
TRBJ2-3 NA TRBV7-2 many CASSLGGSDTQYF TGTGCCAGCAGCTTGGGGGGATCAGATACGCAGTATTTT
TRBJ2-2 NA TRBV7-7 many CASSLVESAGELFF TGTGCTAGCAGCTTAGTAGAAAGCGCCGGGGAGCTGTTTTTT
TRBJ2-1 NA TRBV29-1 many CSASGTAGRFF TGCAGCGCTTCAGGGACTGCGGGGAGGTTCTTC
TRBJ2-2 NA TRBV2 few CTICLKLVWGENTGELFF TGTACCATCTGTTTGAAACTAGTTTGGGGAGAGAACACCGGGGAGCTGTTTTTT
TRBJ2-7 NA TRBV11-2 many CASSLVAYGEQYF TGTGCCAGCAGCTTAGTGGCCTACGGGGAGCAGTACTTC
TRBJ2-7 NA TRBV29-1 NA CSVLVTAYEQYF TGCAGCGTTTTAGTGACGGCCTACGAGCAGTACTTC
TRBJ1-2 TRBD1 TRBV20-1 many CSAPRTGWDGYTF TGCAGTGCTCCTAGGACAGGGTGGGATGGCTACACCTTC
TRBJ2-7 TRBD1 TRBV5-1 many CASSLRGQGPLAYEQYF TGCGCCAGCAGCCTGCGGGGACAGGGGCCTTTGGCCTACGAGCAGTACTTC
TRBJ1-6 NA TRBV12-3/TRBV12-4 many CASRPDSGNNSPLHF TGTGCCAGCAGACCGGACAGCGGAAATAATTCACCCCTCCACTTT
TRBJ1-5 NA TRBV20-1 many CSARLGGVSQPQHF TGCAGTGCTAGATTGGGGGGCGTTAGTCAGCCCCAGCATTTT
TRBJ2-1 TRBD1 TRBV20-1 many CSAPDTGTAYNEQFF TGCAGTGCTCCTGATACCGGGACAGCCTACAATGAGCAGTTCTTC
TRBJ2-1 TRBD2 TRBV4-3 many CASSQDGGGYYNEQFF TGCGCCAGCAGCCAAGATGGCGGGGGGTACTACAATGAGCAGTTCTTC
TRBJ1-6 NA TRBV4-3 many CASSQGSSSYNSPLHF TGCGCCAGCAGCCAAGGCAGTAGCTCCTATAATTCACCCCTCCACTTT
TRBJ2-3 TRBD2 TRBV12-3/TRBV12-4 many CASSPPAWERGGATDTQYF TGTGCCAGCAGCCCGCCCGCTTGGGAGCGGGGGGGGGCCACAGATACGCAGTATTTT
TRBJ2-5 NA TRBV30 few CAWSRGLQETQYF TGTGCCTGGAGTAGGGGACTGCAAGAGACCCAGTACTTC
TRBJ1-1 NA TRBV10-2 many CASRTVMSNTEAFF TGCGCCAGCCGTACAGTAATGTCGAACACTGAAGCTTTCTTT
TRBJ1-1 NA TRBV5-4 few CASSFDRSGEAFF TGTGCCAGCAGCTTTGACAGGTCGGGTGAAGCTTTCTTT
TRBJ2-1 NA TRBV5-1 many CASSMDPEGEQFF TGCGCCAGCAGCATGGACCCGGAGGGTGAGCAGTTCTTC
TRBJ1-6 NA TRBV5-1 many CASSPAANSPLHF TGCGCCAGCAGCCCTGCGGCTAATTCACCCCTCCACTTT
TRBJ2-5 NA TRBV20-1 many CSASGRVETQYF TGCAGTGCTAGTGGCAGGGTGGAGACCCAGTACTTC
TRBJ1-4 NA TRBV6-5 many CASSSGEANEKLFF TGTGCCAGCAGTTCAGGGGAAGCTAATGAAAAACTGTTTTTT